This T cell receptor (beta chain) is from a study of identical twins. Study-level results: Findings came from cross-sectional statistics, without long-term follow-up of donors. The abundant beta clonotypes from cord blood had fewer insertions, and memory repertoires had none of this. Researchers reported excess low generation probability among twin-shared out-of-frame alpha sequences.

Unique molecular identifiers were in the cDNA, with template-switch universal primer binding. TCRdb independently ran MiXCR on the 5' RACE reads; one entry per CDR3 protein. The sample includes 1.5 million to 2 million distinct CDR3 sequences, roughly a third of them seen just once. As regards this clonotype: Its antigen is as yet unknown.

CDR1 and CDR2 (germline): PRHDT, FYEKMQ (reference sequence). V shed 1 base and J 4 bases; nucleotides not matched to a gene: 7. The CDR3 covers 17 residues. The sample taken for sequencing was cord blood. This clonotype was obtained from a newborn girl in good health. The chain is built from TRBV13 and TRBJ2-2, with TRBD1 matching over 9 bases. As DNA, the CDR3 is TGTGCCAGCAGCTTAGTGTGGGGACAGGGAGGCACCGGGGAGCTGTTTTTT. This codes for CASSLVWGQGGTGELFF.